This passage covers 26 T cell receptor beta chains from one sample sequenced in a study of regulatory T cells in long-lasting Graves disease. Libraries of TCR beta came from iRepertoire HTBI primers plus Arm-PCR of CDR3 regions. TCRdb re-called the multiplex PCR reads with MiXCR, one entry per CDR3 protein. The sample yields 520,000 or so distinct CDR3 sequences, around 12% seen once. Time point defined: newly diagnosed GD, antithyroid drugs for less than 3 months. After RNA was extracted from PBMCs, the TCR library was made from it. These same data were also listed under a study on T cells in Graves' hyperthyroidism and ophthalmopathy.

The material was peripheral blood mononuclear cells (PBMCs), obtained at new diagnosis, from a patient treated with antithyroid drugs. These receptor sequences come from a woman aged 25 to 39 with Graves disease.

This clonotype has at least ten counts. The J gene is TRBJ2-3, the V gene TRBV5-6; D is possibly TRBD1 or TRBD2 (5 bases each). Trimming took 3 bases from V and 6 from J, leaving 17 bases between them. The CDR3 covers 15 residues. Per the germline V gene, CDR1 is SGHDT and CDR2 is YYEEEE. The CDR3 is CASSYPGSGEDTQYF. As DNA, the CDR3 is TGTGCCAGCAGCTACCCAGGGAGTGGGGAGGATACGCAGTATTTT.

This clonotype was seen many times. This chain connects TRBV29-1 to TRBJ2-7, with 10 bases that match TRBD1. The CDR3 is made up of 18 amino acids. Germline trimming cut 4 bases from V and 3 bases from J; bases unmatched to any gene: 18. The germline gives CDR1 SQVTM, CDR2 ANQGSEA. Here the CDR3 reads CSVAGTGVHHLPNYEQYF. The CDR3 nucleotides read TGCAGCGTTGCAGGGACAGGGGTTCACCACCTCCCAAACTACGAGCAGTACTTC.

This clonotype appeared many times. V usage is TRBV30 and J usage is TRBJ1-2, with 9 nucleotides matching TRBD1. The CDR3 is 11 amino acids. The V gene's germline CDR1 is GTSNPN and CDR2 SVGIG (reference sequence). Trimming removed 8 bases from V and 6 bases from J; junction bases left unmatched: 4. The CDR3 loop reads CARGTGHGYTF. The CDR3 bases are TGTGCCCGCGGGACAGGGCATGGCTACACCTTC.

This clonotype was recorded many times. The chain couples TRBV30 to TRBJ2-3, with D possibly matching TRBD1 (6 bases). There are 17 residues in the CDR3. V was trimmed by 0 bases and J by 4 bases, leaving 20 bases between them. CDR1 and CDR2 from the germline V gene are GTSNPN and SVGIG (reference sequence). DNA of the CDR3: TGTGCCTGGAGTGTAGAGAGGATCAACAGGGTTTCAGATACGCAGTATTTT. Residues: CAWSVERINRVSDTQYF.

This sequence joins TRBV6-1 and TRBJ2-7, with a weak D call TRBD2 (6 bases). Trimming left V 3 bases short and J 6 bases short, with 12 bases between. Per the germline V gene, CDR1 is MNHNS and CDR2 is SASEGT. The CDR3 spans 13 residues. CDR3 DNA sequence: TGTGCCAGCAGTGACGGGAGCCCAGGCGAGCAGTACTTC. It codes for CASSDGSPGEQYF.

The J gene is TRBJ2-7, the V gene TRBV6-1; D unclear. Trimming cost V 6 bases and J 1 base, with 16 bases left between them. The CDR3 spans 15 residues. Germline loops: CDR1 MNHNS, CDR2 SASEGT. For the CDR3, the DNA is TGTGCCAGCAGACCGGACCTATCCGGGTCCTACGAGCAGTACTTC. Its protein product is CASRPDLSGSYEQYF.

A note on this clonotype: A much more abundant neighbour one base away suggests this may be a read error. The chain combines TRBV14 with TRBJ2-5; D gene ambiguous. The CDR3 contains 12 residues. In germline, CDR1 is SGHDN, CDR2 FVKESK. Trimming pared 1 base from V and 3 bases from J, leaving 3 bases between. The CDR3 spells CASSQAKETQYF. CDR3 in DNA: TGTGCCAGCAGCCAAGCTAAAGAGACCCAGTACTTC.

Notes on this clonotype: The junction differs from germline at one of its ends, possibly a read error. The rearrangement uses TRBV11-3 and TRBJ2-1; tentative D call: TRBD2 (8 bases). This CDR3 has 11 amino acids. CDR1 and CDR2 (germline): SGHNT, YENEEA. The chain's CDR3 is CGSGRQGLPFF. The DNA of the CDR3 is TGTGGCAGCGGGAGACAGGGCCTGCCGTTCTTC.

In its sample, this clonotype was seen many times. The chain links TRBV27 to TRBJ1-6; 8 nucleotides line up with TRBD1. The CDR3 extends over 15 amino acids. Germline assignment: CDR1 MNHEY and CDR2 SMNVEV (reference sequence). The trim removed 0 bases at V and 14 bases at J, leaving 9 bases unmatched. The CDR3 DNA is TGTGCCAGCAGTTTATCCGGGACAGGAACTCTCACCCTCCACTTT. It yields the protein CASSLSGTGTLTLHF.

This clonotype was recorded many times. A read error may account for a junction end that differs from germline. The rearrangement joins TRBV28 to TRBJ2-7; 8 nucleotides line up with TRBD1. Germline assignment: CDR1 MDHEN and CDR2 SYDVKM. The length of the CDR3 is 14 residues. The CDR3 here is CASSLSGQAHEQYF. DNA of the CDR3: TGTGCCAGCAGCTTATCGGGACAGGCCCACGAGCAGTACTTC.

This clonotype was picked up a small number of times. The genes are TRBV9 and TRBJ2-7, with TRBD1 matching 10 bases. Trimming cost V 4 bases and J 0 bases; bases outside gene matches: 4. This CDR3 comprises 15 residues. CDR1 is SGDLS, CDR2 YYNGEE, per germline. CDR3 region: CASSMTGGFSYEQYF. The CDR3 DNA is TGTGCCAGCAGCATGACAGGGGGCTTCTCCTACGAGCAGTACTTC.

This clonotype was counted at least ten times. The J gene is TRBJ1-6, the V gene TRBV27, with D possibly being TRBD1 (5 bases). V gave up 6 bases and J gave up 6 bases, with 21 bases separating them. The CDR3 is 17 residues long. From germline, CDR1 is MNHEY and CDR2 SMNVEV (reference sequence). CDR3 amino acids: CASRTPLREGTNSPLHF. For the CDR3, the DNA is TGTGCCAGCAGGACTCCGCTTCGGGAAGGGACTAATTCACCCCTCCACTTT.

J is TRBJ1-6 and V is TRBV4-1; no definite D call. Deletions cut 3 bases from V and 0 bases from J, with 12 bases between. The CDR3 loop spans 17 amino acids. Germline V gene sequence: CDR1 MGHRA, CDR2 YSYEKL. CDR3 sequence reads: CASSHVGMGSYNSPLHF. The CDR3 region has the DNA TGCGCCAGCAGCCACGTTGGGATGGGCTCCTATAATTCACCCCTCCACTTT.

This clonotype has a count of ten or more. The chain uses TRBV28 and TRBJ1-4; unclear D gene. V lost 6 bases and J lost 5, with 4 bases in between. The CDR3 extends over 11 amino acids. CDR1 and CDR2 from the germline V gene are MDHEN and SYDVKM. The CDR3 loop is CASRLNEKLFF. For the CDR3, the DNA is TGTGCCAGCAGATTGAATGAAAAACTGTTTTTT. Drawing the rest from reference TRBV28 and TRBJ1-4, the complete variable domain is DVKVTQSSRYLVKRTGEKVFLECVQDMDHENMFWYRQDPGLGLRLIYFSYDVKMKEKGDIPEGYSVSREKKERFSLILESASTNQTSMYLCASRLNEKLFFGSGTQLSVL.

This clonotype has ten or more counts. The rearrangement links TRBV5-5 to TRBJ1-4; TRBD1 is a possible D gene (5 bases). CDR1 and CDR2 (germline): SGHKS, YYEKEE (reference sequence). The CDR3 is 14 amino acids. V dropped 4 bases and J dropped 8 bases, with 15 bases sitting between them. CDR3 loop: CASSRDGREEKLFF. The CDR3 DNA is TGTGCCAGCAGCCGGGACGGTCGGGAGGAAAAACTGTTTTTT.

At least ten counts were recorded for this clonotype. The CDR3: CASSLRIAGYGYTF. The DNA for the CDR3 is TGTGCCAGCAGTTTACGTATCGCTGGGTATGGCTACACCTTC. The chain combines TRBV12-3 or TRBV12-4 with TRBJ1-2; D remains ambiguous. Trimming shortened V by 2 bases and J by 5 bases, and 12 bases separated the two germline ends. The CDR3 runs 14 residues.

The genes are TRBV19 and TRBJ2-1, with no clear D. The CDR3 loop spans 13 amino acids. Germline V gene lookup returns CDR1 LNHDA and CDR2 SQIVND (reference sequence). V lost 1 base, J lost 9 bases, and 10 bases lay in between. The CDR3 DNA follows: TGTGCCAGTAGTATAGTGGAGAAAAGTGAGCAGTTCTTC. Residues: CASSIVEKSEQFF.

The J gene is TRBJ1-3, the V gene TRBV24-1; D ambiguous. From germline, CDR1 is KGHDR and CDR2 SFDVKD. The ends were cut back, 3 bases at V and 0 bases at J, with 8 bases in the middle. The CDR3 totals 15 residues. The CDR3 DNA sequence: TGTGCCACCAGTGATGGGCCCAGCTCTGGAAACACCATATATTTT. As protein: CATSDGPSSGNTIYF.

This clonotype was detected many times. The chain recombines TRBV6-1 with TRBJ1-2; the D gene is possibly TRBD1 (6 bases). The V and J ends lost 5 bases and 2 bases respectively, with 12 bases between them. Per germline, CDR1 MNHNS and CDR2 SASEGT. CDR3 length: 14 residues. CDR3 amino acids: CASSKGTNNYGYTF. The CDR3 bases are TGTGCCAGCAGTAAAGGGACAAACAACTATGGCTACACCTTC.

The chain uses TRBV6-1 and TRBJ2-7, with TRBD1 matching over 7 bases. Germline values: CDR1 MNHNS, CDR2 SASEGT. The J segment lost 0 bases and the V segment lost 5 bases, leaving 7 bases of the junction unmatched. This CDR3 contains 15 residues. The CDR3 here is CASSTRQGLSYEQYF. DNA of the CDR3: TGTGCCAGCAGTACCCGACAGGGTCTCTCCTACGAGCAGTACTTC.

This clonotype was counted ten times or more. The chain uses TRBV12-3 or TRBV12-4 and TRBJ2-7, with 12 nucleotides matching TRBD2. This CDR3 contains 15 residues. V shed 5 bases and J 5 bases; nucleotides not matched to a gene: 7. CDR3 in DNA: TGTGCCAGCAGTCCCGGACTAGCGGGATTGCACGAGCAGTACTTC. The encoded protein is CASSPGLAGLHEQYF.

This clonotype was observed at least ten times. The chain employs TRBV9 and TRBJ2-1; 8 bases fit TRBD2. The CDR3 length is 15 residues. From germline, CDR1 is SGDLS and CDR2 YYNGEE. J lost 7 bases, V lost 0 bases, and 6 bases had no gene match. The CDR3 protein is CASSVDSGTFNEQFF. CDR3 in DNA: TGTGCCAGCAGCGTAGATAGCGGGACGTTTAATGAGCAGTTCTTC.

V usage is TRBV7-9 and J usage is TRBJ2-7; tentative D call: TRBD1 (6 bases). This CDR3 spans 15 amino acids. Trimming took off 4 bases at V and 3 bases at J, with 16 bases between the two ends. Germline-derived CDR1 and CDR2 are SEHNR and FQNEAQ (reference sequence). CDR3 loop: CASSSKTGVFYEQYF. The CDR3 DNA follows: TGTGCCAGCAGCTCCAAGACAGGAGTCTTCTACGAGCAGTACTTC.

This chain links TRBV9 with TRBJ1-2, with 9 bases aligning to TRBD1. The CDR3 consists of 16 residues. Germline V lookup: CDR1 SGDLS, CDR2 YYNGEE. With V trimmed by 4 bases and J by 5 bases, 12 bases remained unmatched. CDR3 protein: CASSSIRDRVNYGYTF. The DNA of the CDR3 is TGTGCCAGCAGCTCCATCCGGGACAGGGTTAATTATGGCTACACCTTC.

This clonotype has just a few counts. The rearrangement uses TRBV9 and TRBJ2-5; possible D gene TRBD2, 6 bases. The V gene lost 2 bases and the J gene lost 4 bases, with 18 bases spanning the gap. The germline V gene encodes CDR1 SGDLS and CDR2 YYNGEE. The CDR3 extends over 16 amino acids. CDR3 DNA: TGTGCCAGCAGCGTGACGGGGGAGGCCTGGGGAGAGACCCAGTACTTC. Translating gives CASSVTGEAWGETQYF. Drawing the rest from reference TRBV9 and TRBJ2-5, the complete variable domain is DSGVTQTPKHLITATGQRVTLRCSPRSGDLSVYWYQQSLDQGLQFLIQYYNGEERAKGNILERFSAQQFPDLHSELNLSSLELGDSALYFCASSVTGEAWGETQYFGPGTRLLVL.

This clonotype came up a few times. This sequence joins TRBV28 and TRBJ2-4; TRBD1 agrees at 8 bases. The CDR3 length is 18 residues. Germline V gene sequence: CDR1 MDHEN, CDR2 SYDVKM. The V gene end was trimmed by 3 bases and the J gene end by 0 bases; junction bases not matched to a gene: 10. Written as DNA, the CDR3 is TGTGCCAGCAGTTTTCCCGGACAGGGTTTATCAGCCAAAAACATTCAGTACTTC. It specifies CASSFPGQGLSAKNIQYF.